This TCR beta chain comes out of a study of cytomegalovirus exposure and HLA in healthy donors. The wider study: An earlier analysis found 100 million or so unique TCR beta sequences from approximately 190 million T cells.

The study ran its PCR with 60 Vbeta and 13 Jbeta primers. The repertoire was sequenced with immunoSEQ multiplex PCR; TCRdb's copy has only in-frame clones and lacks some. The sample has under 200,000 clones; roughly 84% are singletons. Study results and caveats: In terms of immune exposure information, only CMV serostatus was available. TCR beta chain V- and J-gene trimming was linked, in a later analysis, to a missense variant in DCLRE1C. The authors later found TCR association rates varying by HLA locus, with DRB1 most and HLA-C fewest.

A remark on this clone: Its cognate antigen is unknown.

Germline values: CDR1 SGHTA, CDR2 FQGNSA. CDR3 length: 16 residues. V was cut by 1 base and J by 3 bases, with 13 bases left in between. Sequences were obtained from PBMCs. This chain joins TRBV7-2 and TRBJ2-1, with D perhaps matching TRBD2 (6 bases). The clonotype comes from a man younger than 30 in good health and CMV-seronegative. CDR3 sequence: CASSLVASVFYNEQFF. The CDR3 DNA is TGTGCCAGCAGCTTAGTGGCTAGCGTATTCTACAATGAGCAGTTCTTC.